One and the same sample provided the 4 T cell receptor beta chains below, sequenced in a study of cytomegalovirus exposure and HLA in healthy donors. The PCR was carried out with 60 Vbeta primers and 13 Jbeta primers. TCRdb's copy holds only in-frame clones and misses some; the assay was immunoSEQ multiplex PCR. The sample lists 150,000 to 200,000 clones, 65% to 85% occurring once. The sample taken for sequencing was PBMCs. These receptors came from a woman in her twenties or thirties in good health and CMV-seropositive.

In this sample, this clone turned up a few times. The chain couples TRBV28 to TRBJ1-5, with D possibly being TRBD1 (5 bases). The germline CDR1 and CDR2 sequences are MDHEN and SYDVKM. Trimming took off 6 bases at V and 6 bases at J, with 12 bases between the two ends. CDR3 length: 13 amino acids. The CDR3 region has the DNA TGTGCCAGCAGGTCCAGGGTCCGTCAGCCCCAGCATTTT. Its translation: CASRSRVRQPQHF.

This clone came up a few times. The chain uses TRBV5-1 and TRBJ2-5; the match to TRBD2 covers 9 bases. The CDR3 loop spans 14 amino acids. Germline-derived CDR1 and CDR2 are SGHRS and YFSETQ. J was trimmed by 1 base and V by 4 bases; bases with no gene match: 2. The CDR3 DNA is TGCGCCAGCAGCCGAGCGGGAGGCCAAGAGACCCAGTACTTC. Translating it yields CASSRAGGQETQYF. Using reference TRBV5-1 and TRBJ2-5 for the parts outside the CDR3, the full variable domain is KAGVTQTPRYLIKTRGQQVTLSCSPISGHRSVSWYQQTPGQGLQFLFEYFSETQRNKGNFPGRFSGRQFSNSRSEMNVSTLELGDSALYLCASSRAGGQETQYFGPGTRLLVL.

In its sample, this clone was seen a few times. The chain combines TRBV4-1 with TRBJ2-7; D is perhaps TRBD2 (6 bases). Germline loops: CDR1 MGHRA, CDR2 YSYEKL. Deletions cut 1 base from V and 4 bases from J, with 17 bases between. There are 16 residues in the CDR3. The CDR3 nucleotides read TGCGCCAGCAGCCAAGGCCTGGGACTTTCACCTTACGAGCAGTACTTC. It codes for CASSQGLGLSPYEQYF.

V gene TRBV27 combines with J gene TRBJ1-2; TRBD1 matches 7 bases. CDR1 is MNHEY and CDR2 is SMNVEV in the germline V gene (reference sequence). The CDR3 runs to 15 residues. J lost 3 bases, V lost 5 bases, and 9 bases had no gene match. CDR3 coding DNA: TGTGCCAGCAGTGACCGACAGGACAGGTACTATGGCTACACCTTC. Translating it yields CASSDRQDRYYGYTF.